This T cell receptor beta chain was recorded in a study of T cells after yellow fever vaccination. Researchers made TCR cDNA using 5'RACE template switching, and this step added a universal primer site and UMIs. MiXCR, run by TCRdb on the 5' RACE reads, gives a single entry per CDR3 protein. In the table there are roughly 500,000 distinct CDR3 sequences, over 15% of which are singletons. V was trimmed by 1 base and J by 3 bases, leaving 11 bases between them. The CDR3 covers 15 residues. Per germline, CDR1 SGHTA and CDR2 FQGNSA. The chain uses TRBV7-2 and TRBJ2-3; tentatively, D is TRBD1 (5 bases). Sequencing was performed on PBMCs, taken 15 days after the yellow fever booster vaccination. The sequence was obtained from a man aged 30 to 39 who received the YFV17D yellow fever vaccine. DNA for the CDR3: TGTGCCAGCAGCTTAGAAGGGGTAGTGACAGATACGCAGTATTTT. It is translated as CASSLEGVVTDTQYF.